This passage covers 30 T cell receptor beta chains from one sample sequenced in a study of T-cell reconstitution after alpha-beta-depleted transplantation in children. TCRbeta library construction was performed incorporating unique molecular identifiers. MiXCR was run by TCRdb on the PCR reads, yielding one entry per CDR3 protein. There are 480,000 or so distinct CDR3 sequences in the sample; roughly 10% occur only once, and just over 2% lies in the top ten. Specimen: PBMCs, collected before TCRalphabeta/CD19-depleted stem cell transplant. The receptors come from a child aged 2 to 15 with inherited bone marrow failure, due to receive a stem cell transplant.

This clonotype was detected ten times or more. This chain uses TRBV5-6 with TRBJ2-1; TRBD2 aligns across 9 bases. This CDR3 contains 15 residues. The junction had 6 bases not matched to a gene; V was cut back by 1 base and J by 7 bases. Germline V gene data show CDR1 as SGHDT and CDR2 as YYEEEE. Here the CDR3 DNA reads TGTGCCAGCAGCTTGTCGGTAGCGGGGGAGAATGAGCAGTTCTTC. Translation gives CASSLSVAGENEQFF.

The sample holds many counts of this clonotype. The genes are TRBV27 and TRBJ2-3; a weak D match, TRBD1 (5 bases). The CDR3 totals 13 residues. V was trimmed by 6 bases and J by 1 base, leaving 8 bases between them. Germline assignment: CDR1 MNHEY and CDR2 SMNVEV (reference sequence). Here the CDR3 reads CASSWGRTDTQYF. The CDR3 nucleotides read TGTGCCAGCAGCTGGGGCCGCACAGATACGCAGTATTTT.

The J gene is TRBJ2-7, the V gene TRBV30, with 9 bases that match TRBD2. The V gene's germline CDR1 is GTSNPN and CDR2 SVGIG (reference sequence). This CDR3 comprises 16 residues. J was trimmed by 6 bases and V by 2 bases; bases with no gene match: 14. The CDR3: CAWSRRGLARQIEQYF. In DNA, the CDR3 is TGTGCCTGGAGTAGACGTGGACTAGCGCGACAAATCGAGCAGTACTTC. Combining the CDR3 with reference TRBV30 and TRBJ2-7 gives the whole variable domain SQTIHQWPATLVQPVGSPLSLECTVEGTSNPNLYWYRQAAGRGLQLLFYSVGIGQISSEVPQNLSASRPQDRQFILSSKKLLLSDSGFYLCAWSRRGLARQIEQYFGPGTRLTVT.

This clonotype was recorded a few times. The V and J genes are TRBV12-3 or TRBV12-4 and TRBJ2-7, with 7 positions matching TRBD1. V was clipped by 2 bases and J by 0 bases; unmatched bases: 4. The length of the CDR3 is 15 residues. DNA of the CDR3: TGTGCCAGCAGTTTAACAGGGGCAATCTCCTACGAGCAGTACTTC. It yields the protein CASSLTGAISYEQYF.

This clonotype was detected a few times. The V call is TRBV12-3 or TRBV12-4, the J call TRBJ2-1; D could derive from TRBD1 or TRBD2 (5 bases each). The CDR3 contains 16 residues. Trimming shortened V by 6 bases and J by 7 bases, and 22 bases separated the two germline ends. CDR3 residues: CASSPHRDLRVNEQFF. The CDR3 nucleotides read TGTGCCAGCAGCCCCCACCGGGACCTTCGAGTAAATGAGCAGTTCTTC.

In its sample, this clonotype was seen a few times. The chain links TRBV11-2 to TRBJ1-6; D is ambiguous. CDR3 length: 18 residues. Per germline, CDR1 SGHAT and CDR2 FQNNGV. V lost 7 bases and J lost 1, with 20 bases in between. The CDR3 DNA follows: TGTGCCAGCACGCTTGGGCCAATACGGGTGTCCTATAATTCACCCCTCCACTTT. Amino acids: CASTLGPIRVSYNSPLHF.

The chain combines TRBV6-2 or TRBV6-3 with TRBJ1-1; D ambiguous. Per germline, CDR1 MNHEY and CDR2 SVGEGT. There are 11 residues in the CDR3. With 6 bases removed from V and 5 bases from J, the gap between germline ends came to 7 bases. The DNA for the CDR3 is TGTGCCAGCAGGGAACGGACTGAAGCTTTCTTT. Its protein is CASRERTEAFF.

This chain connects TRBV29-1 to TRBJ1-1; tentatively, D is TRBD1 (6 bases). This CDR3 is built from 14 residues. Trimming stripped 0 bases from V and 3 bases from J, with 11 bases between. Germline CDR1 SQVTM, CDR2 ANQGSEA. CDR3 sequence: CSVEEIYRDTEAFF. The CDR3 DNA sequence: TGCAGCGTTGAAGAGATCTACAGGGACACTGAAGCTTTCTTT.

This clonotype was counted many times. CDR3 region: CASSSLGGPNSPLHF. The CDR3 bases are TGTGCCAGCAGCTCCCTGGGGGGGCCAAATTCACCCCTCCACTTT. This rearrangement joins TRBV7-9 to TRBJ1-6; perhaps TRBD1 as D (6 bases). CDR1 is SEHNR, CDR2 FQNEAQ, per germline (reference sequence). This CDR3 region has 15 residues. V lost 4 bases and J lost 7, with 14 bases in between.

This clonotype occurred many times. This chain joins TRBV20-1 and TRBJ2-7, with a weak D call TRBD2 (6 bases). V was cut by 2 bases and J by 6 bases, with 23 bases left in between. This CDR3 is built from 16 residues. Per germline, CDR1 DFQATT and CDR2 SNEGSKA (reference sequence). CDR3 sequence reads: CSARSGLPLIWGEQYF. In DNA, the CDR3 is TGCAGTGCTAGATCGGGACTTCCTCTTATCTGGGGCGAGCAGTACTTC.

This clonotype was counted at least ten times. The genes are TRBV20-1 and TRBJ2-4; D might be TRBD1 or TRBD2, each matching 6 bases. CDR1 is DFQATT and CDR2 is SNEGSKA in the germline V gene (reference sequence). The length of the CDR3 is 15 residues. V gave up 0 bases and J gave up 6 bases, with 15 bases separating them. The CDR3 DNA reads as TGCAGTGCTAGAGATCCCAGGGGACTGGGAAACATTCAGTACTTC. It translates to CSARDPRGLGNIQYF.

This clonotype was counted at least ten times. V is TRBV12-3 or TRBV12-4 and J is TRBJ2-1; the match to TRBD2 covers 8 bases. The CDR3 consists of 15 residues. Trimming took 6 bases from V and 4 from J; bases not matched to a gene: 8. The CDR3, as DNA: TGTGCCAGCAGGCCTACTAGCGGAGCATACAATGAGCAGTTCTTC. Translation gives CASRPTSGAYNEQFF.

This clonotype has a count of ten or more. Here the CDR3 DNA reads TGCAGTGCTAGCGGCAGTATTGCATATGGCTACACCTTC. It codes for CSASGSIAYGYTF. The V gene is TRBV20-1, the J gene TRBJ1-2; no firm D call. The germline V gene has CDR1 DFQATT and CDR2 SNEGSKA (reference sequence). The CDR3 covers 13 residues. V dropped 3 bases and J dropped 5 bases, with 13 bases sitting between them.

This clonotype was recorded at least ten times. An end of the junction differs from the germline gene, which may be a read error. The V call is TRBV12-3 or TRBV12-4, the J call TRBJ2-7; the D is unclear. The CDR3 loop spans 12 amino acids. CDR3 coding DNA: TGCGCCAGCAGCCCCCTGGGATACGAGCAGTACTTC. This encodes CASSPLGYEQYF.

This clonotype was counted between two and nine times. The chain has TRBV5-4 and TRBJ2-1, with 8 positions matching TRBD2. The CDR3 totals 16 residues. V was pared by 4 bases and J by 0 bases, with 6 bases of the junction left unmatched. The V gene's germline CDR1 is SGHNT and CDR2 YYREEE (reference sequence). CDR3 amino acids: CASSNSGTSSYNEQFF. DNA for the CDR3: TGTGCCAGCAGCAACTCCGGGACTAGCTCCTACAATGAGCAGTTCTTC.

This clonotype was observed many times. The chain combines TRBV12-3 or TRBV12-4 with TRBJ2-3; 7 positions match TRBD2. V lost 6 bases, J lost 0 bases, and 6 bases stayed unmatched. The CDR3 is 15 amino acids. This chain's CDR3 is CASSPLASSTDTQYF. The CDR3 nucleotides are TGTGCCAGCAGCCCACTAGCGTCTAGCACAGATACGCAGTATTTT.

This clonotype showed up just a few times. V and J are TRBV7-9 and TRBJ1-4; no clear D. The ends were cut back, 5 bases at V and 5 bases at J, with 21 bases in the middle. The CDR3 sequence is 17 residues long. Germline-derived CDR1 and CDR2 are SEHNR and FQNEAQ (reference sequence). CDR3 residues: CASSQPTSTVQNEKLFF. The CDR3 DNA follows: TGTGCCAGCAGCCAACCTACGTCGACCGTCCAGAATGAAAAACTGTTTTTT.

This clonotype was recorded many times. The CDR3 sequence is CASSPGTSGRTSTDTQYF. CDR3 DNA: TGTGCCAGCAGCCCCGGGACTAGCGGGAGGACTAGCACAGATACGCAGTATTTT. The chain has TRBV4-2 and TRBJ2-3; 15 bases map to TRBD2. V lost 4 bases, J lost 0 bases, and 5 bases stayed unmatched. The CDR3 contains 18 residues. In germline, CDR1 is LGHNA, CDR2 YNFKEQ.

In its sample, this clonotype was seen many times. This chain links TRBV6-2 or TRBV6-3 with TRBJ2-7; D may correspond to TRBD1 or TRBD2 (5 bases each). CDR3 length: 14 residues. V was pared by 4 bases and J by 1 base, with 11 bases between. CDR1 is MNHEY, CDR2 SVGEGT, per germline. In DNA form, the CDR3 reads TGTGCCAGCAGTTCACCGGGACGGTCCTACGAGCAGTACTTC. It is translated as CASSSPGRSYEQYF.

This clonotype was detected many times. V is TRBV24-1 and J is TRBJ2-2, with 7 bases aligning to TRBD1. J gave up 3 bases and V 5 bases, and 2 bases lay outside the gene matches. Germline loops: CDR1 KGHDR, CDR2 SFDVKD. This CDR3 is 14 amino acids long. As DNA, the CDR3 is TGTGCCACCAGTGGGGACAGACACACCGGGGAGCTGTTTTTT. This translates into CATSGDRHTGELFF.

The chain links TRBV7-2 to TRBJ2-6; no clear D gene. The CDR3 totals 15 residues. In germline, CDR1 is SGHTA, CDR2 FQGNSA. The ends were cut back, 5 bases at V and 4 bases at J, with 12 bases in the middle. CDR3 loop: CASSQPLLGANVLTF. The CDR3 DNA sequence: TGTGCCAGCAGCCAACCCCTTTTAGGGGCCAACGTCCTGACTTTC.

The rearrangement uses TRBV28 and TRBJ2-4, with D uncertain. Per germline, CDR1 MDHEN and CDR2 SYDVKM. Trimming left V 8 bases short and J 0 bases short, with 14 bases between. The CDR3 is made up of 15 amino acids. CDR3 in amino acids: CASGPKKLAKNIQYF. CDR3 nucleotides: TGTGCCAGCGGTCCCAAGAAACTAGCCAAAAACATTCAGTACTTC.

In this sample, this clonotype turned up many times. The chain is built from TRBV4-2 and TRBJ2-1; D gene unclear. CDR3 size: 14 residues. CDR1 is LGHNA and CDR2 is YNFKEQ in the germline V gene. V was cut by 0 bases and J by 8 bases, with 11 bases left in between. CDR3 nucleotide sequence: TGTGCCAGCAGCCAAGAGGCCGGAGTTGATGAGCAGTTCTTC. It codes for CASSQEAGVDEQFF.

This clonotype showed up many times. This rearrangement joins TRBV29-1 to TRBJ2-7; D not resolved. There are 12 residues in the CDR3. Germline CDR1 reads SQVTM; CDR2 reads ANQGSEA. V was trimmed by 4 bases and J by 0 bases, leaving 7 bases between them. The CDR3 loop reads CSVAFSSYEQYF. In nucleotides, the CDR3 is TGCAGCGTTGCTTTCAGCTCCTACGAGCAGTACTTC.

This clonotype was recorded many times. This sequence joins TRBV15 and TRBJ1-5, with D unclear. The CDR3 consists of 15 residues. The ends were cut back, 3 bases at V and 0 bases at J, with 9 bases in the middle. Looked up from germline, CDR1 is LNHNV and CDR2 is YYDKDF (reference sequence). This CDR3 reads CATSSLGYSNQPQHF. In DNA form, the CDR3 reads TGTGCCACCAGCAGTCTCGGCTATAGCAATCAGCCCCAGCATTTT.

This clonotype was seen repeatedly, ten times or more. The rearrangement joins TRBV30 to TRBJ1-2, with a weak D call TRBD1 (5 bases). This CDR3 spans 13 amino acids. CDR1 and CDR2 (germline): GTSNPN, SVGIG (reference sequence). The germline V and J ends were trimmed by 0 bases and 0 bases, with 5 bases remaining between them. The CDR3 region has the DNA TGTGCCTGGAGTGTAGGGGCTAACTATGGCTACACCTTC. Translated, it gives CAWSVGANYGYTF. Using reference TRBV30 and TRBJ1-2 for the parts outside the CDR3, the full variable domain is SQTIHQWPATLVQPVGSPLSLECTVEGTSNPNLYWYRQAAGRGLQLLFYSVGIGQISSEVPQNLSASRPQDRQFILSSKKLLLSDSGFYLCAWSVGANYGYTFGSGTRLTVV.

At least ten counts were recorded for this clonotype. This chain connects TRBV11-2 to TRBJ2-7; D is undetermined. The CDR3 totals 13 residues. Trimming removed 5 bases at V and 2 bases at J, with 10 bases between. CDR1 SGHAT and CDR2 FQNNGV come from the germline V gene. CDR3 in amino acids: CASSAYTPYEQYF. The CDR3 DNA reads as TGTGCCAGCAGCGCGTACACCCCCTACGAGCAGTACTTC.

This clonotype was found many times. This chain uses TRBV4-1 with TRBJ1-2, with unresolved D. Trimming left V 0 bases short and J 8 bases short, with 16 bases between. The germline gives CDR1 MGHRA, CDR2 YSYEKL. This CDR3 comprises 15 residues. The CDR3 region is CASSQDTRRRGGYTF. CDR3 nucleotide sequence: TGCGCCAGCAGCCAAGATACCAGGAGGAGAGGAGGCTACACCTTC.

This clonotype was counted ten times or more. This sequence joins TRBV27 and TRBJ1-2; 12 nucleotides match TRBD1. Germline CDR1 and CDR2: MNHEY and SMNVEV (reference sequence). CDR3 length: 16 residues. V lost 7 bases to trimming and J lost 8 bases; unmatched junction nucleotides: 14. This chain's CDR3 is CASTSGQGAPFTGYTF. In DNA, the CDR3 is TGTGCCAGCACTTCGGGACAGGGGGCCCCCTTCACCGGCTACACCTTC.

This clonotype was seen many times. This chain joins TRBV5-1 and TRBJ2-5; 10 positions agree with TRBD2. V dropped 6 bases and J dropped 4; count of bases not matched to a gene: 9. The V gene's germline CDR1 is SGHRS and CDR2 YFSETQ. The length of the CDR3 is 15 residues. CDR3 nucleotides: TGCGCCAGCATCCTACCTAGCGGGAGCAGAGAGACCCAGTACTTC. Protein sequence: CASILPSGSRETQYF.